Given below is one T cell receptor beta chain in context. Antigen specificity is unknown. These data originate in a study of CD8+CD57+ T cells in acquired aplastic anemia. Study results and caveats: Both patients and controls carried the same twenty-nine CD8+ CDR3 sequences.

There are 11 residues in the CDR3. The V and J ends lost 4 bases and 7 bases respectively, with 8 bases between them. Germline CDR1 reads SEHNR; CDR2 reads FQNEAQ (reference sequence). Profiles of TCR beta VDJ and CDR3 were generated from a genomic DNA template. In TCRdb, the reads were re-called with MiXCR into one record per CDR3 protein. The table lists some 47,000 distinct CDR3 sequences, about 73% of them singletons, with 34% in the top ten. The sequencing sample was made of sorted CD4+, CD8+, or CD8+CD57+ T cells (not recorded which) from PBMCs. This sequence was found in a human donor in good health, serving as a control. The chain recombines TRBV7-9 with TRBJ2-7; D gene ambiguous. CDR3 sequence reads: CASSSLTEQYF. The CDR3 DNA reads TGTGCCAGCAGCTCGTTGACAGAGCAGTACTTC.